Reported below is one T cell receptor beta chain. Its matching antigen is unknown. To make CD8 memory, CD45RO+ cells were put together with CCR7-negative CD45RA+ TemRA cells. The germline V and J ends were trimmed by 0 bases and 6 bases, with 18 bases remaining between them. Per germline, CDR1 LGHNA and CDR2 YNFKEQ. The CDR3 is 17 amino acids. TCRdb's table, derived via immunoSEQ multiplex PCR, lists solely in-frame clones and lacks some. The table lists approximately 110,000 clones, 65% to 75% of them singletons. The source of the sample is a study of shared clonotypes between healthy human individuals. Study-wide findings and caveats: Generation of non-shared clonotypes was less probable than generation of clonotypes shared by all four donors. Sequencing of the sorted subsets was shown by rarefaction to be incomplete despite large depth.

This TCR was recovered from a woman aged 30 to 39 in good health. Sequenced: memory CD8+ T cells sorted from blood. Subset in this sample: CD45RO+ cells pooled with CCR7-negative TemRA cells. This sequence joins TRBV4-2 and TRBJ2-1; D may correspond to TRBD1 or TRBD2 (5 bases each). The CDR3 DNA is TGTGCCAGCAGCCAAGAAGGTTCGGGACGGCCCTCCAATGAGCAGTTCTTC. This translates into CASSQEGSGRPSNEQFF.